The clone carrying this T cell receptor beta chain was picked up many times. Its target is unknown. In the same sample, other DNA sequences code for this CDR3. This sample was included in a study of T cell clones after liver transplantation. Study details: TCRbeta sequencing after a pre-transplant mixed lymphocyte reaction identified graft-donor-reactive clones, later tracked in post-transplant blood. At least one year of complete immunosuppression withdrawal without enzymes over twice normal defined tolerance. Study-wide findings and caveats: Graft donor-reactive T cells possibly entered the graft instead of undergoing deletion.

The germline V gene has CDR1 SGDLS and CDR2 YYNGEE. Trimming pared 1 base from V and 0 bases from J, leaving 5 bases between. The CDR3 consists of 14 residues. Only in-frame clones appear in the TCRdb table, and some are missing; sequencing was by immunoSEQ multiplex PCR. The sample includes tens of thousands of clones, 71% of them seen just once. The chain has TRBV9 and TRBJ1-3; D is uncertain. This TCR was sampled from a human donor who received a liver transplant. Source: CD4+ T cells from blood, taken before liver transplant. CDR3 sequence (DNA): TGTGCCAGCAGCGTATACAGCTCTGGAAACACCATATATTTT. Protein product: CASSVYSSGNTIYF.